This T cell receptor (beta chain) derives from a study of vaccination and CD4 T cells after COVID-19. Study-wide context: Typically, post-vaccine samples were obtained a median roughly 75 days after dose two, within a range of 14 to 241.

Cultured CD4+ T cell DNA was sequenced using the Oncomine TCR Beta short-read assay. TCRdb used MiXCR to reprocess the PCR reads, holding one entry per CDR3 protein. The sample includes some 11,000 distinct CDR3 sequences, roughly 60% seen only once; the top ten take 7.5% to 8.5%. The germline V and J ends were trimmed by 5 bases and 5 bases, with 9 bases remaining between them. The CDR3 is made up of 12 amino acids. CDR1 MDHEN and CDR2 SYDVKM come from the germline V gene. Regarding treatment: roughly 11-day PBMC culture with coronavirus spike peptide pools or control peptides (ViraFEST assay). Concerning this clonotype itself: Its antigen is not identified.

The chain links TRBV28 to TRBJ1-2; perhaps TRBD1 as D (5 bases). The sequenced sample was CD4+ T cells from blood, cultured in vitro. This clonotype originated in a human donor who had recovered from COVID-19. CDR3 coding DNA: TGTGCCAGCAGTGGGACCGATTATGGCTACACCTTC. Protein sequence: CASSGTDYGYTF.